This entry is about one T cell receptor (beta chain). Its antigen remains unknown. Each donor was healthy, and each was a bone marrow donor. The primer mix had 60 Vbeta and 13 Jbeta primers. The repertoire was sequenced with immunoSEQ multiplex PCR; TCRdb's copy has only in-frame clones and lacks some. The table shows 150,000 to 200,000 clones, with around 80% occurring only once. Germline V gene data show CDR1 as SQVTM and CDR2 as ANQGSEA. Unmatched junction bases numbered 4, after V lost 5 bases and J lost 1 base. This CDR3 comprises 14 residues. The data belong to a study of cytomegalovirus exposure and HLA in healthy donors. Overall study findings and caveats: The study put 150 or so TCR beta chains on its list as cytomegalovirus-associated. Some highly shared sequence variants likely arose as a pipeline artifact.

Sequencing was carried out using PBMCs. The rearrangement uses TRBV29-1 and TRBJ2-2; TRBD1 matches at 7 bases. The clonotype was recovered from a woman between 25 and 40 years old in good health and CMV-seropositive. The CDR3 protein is CSVSGTENTGELFF. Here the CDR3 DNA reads TGCAGCGTTTCTGGGACAGAGAACACCGGGGAGCTGTTTTTT.